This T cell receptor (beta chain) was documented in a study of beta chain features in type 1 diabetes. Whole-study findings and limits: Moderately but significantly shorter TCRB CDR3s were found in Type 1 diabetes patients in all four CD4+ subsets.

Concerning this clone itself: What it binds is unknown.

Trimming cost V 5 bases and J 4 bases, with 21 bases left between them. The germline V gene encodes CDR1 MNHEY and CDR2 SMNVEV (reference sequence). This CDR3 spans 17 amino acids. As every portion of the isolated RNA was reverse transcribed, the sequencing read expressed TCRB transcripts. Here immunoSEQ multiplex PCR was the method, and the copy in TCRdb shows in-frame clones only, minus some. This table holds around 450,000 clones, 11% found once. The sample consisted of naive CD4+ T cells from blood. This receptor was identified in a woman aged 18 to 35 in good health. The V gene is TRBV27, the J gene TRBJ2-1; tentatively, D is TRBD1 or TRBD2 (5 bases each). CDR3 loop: CASSAAPGTKSYNEQFF. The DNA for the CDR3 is TGTGCCAGCAGTGCCGCCCCGGGGACGAAGTCTTACAATGAGCAGTTCTTC.